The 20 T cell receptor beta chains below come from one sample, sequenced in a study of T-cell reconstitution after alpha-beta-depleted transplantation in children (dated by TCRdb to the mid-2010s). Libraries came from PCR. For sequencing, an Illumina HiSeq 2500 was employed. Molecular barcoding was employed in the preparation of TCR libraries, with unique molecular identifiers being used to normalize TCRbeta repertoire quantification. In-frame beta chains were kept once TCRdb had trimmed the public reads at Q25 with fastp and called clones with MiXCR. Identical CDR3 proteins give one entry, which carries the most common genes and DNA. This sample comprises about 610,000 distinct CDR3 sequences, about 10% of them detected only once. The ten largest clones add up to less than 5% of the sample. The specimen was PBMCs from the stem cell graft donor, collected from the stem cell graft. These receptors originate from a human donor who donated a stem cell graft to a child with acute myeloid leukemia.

DNA of the CDR3: TGCGCCAGCAGCCGGTCCATGGGGGGCACCGGGGAGCTGTTTTTT. It is translated as CASSRSMGGTGELFF. The J gene is TRBJ2-2, the V gene TRBV5-1; D is perhaps TRBD2 (6 bases). CDR1 and CDR2 from the germline V gene are SGHRS and YFSETQ. V lost 4 bases, J lost 4 bases, and 14 bases lay in between. The CDR3 covers 15 residues.

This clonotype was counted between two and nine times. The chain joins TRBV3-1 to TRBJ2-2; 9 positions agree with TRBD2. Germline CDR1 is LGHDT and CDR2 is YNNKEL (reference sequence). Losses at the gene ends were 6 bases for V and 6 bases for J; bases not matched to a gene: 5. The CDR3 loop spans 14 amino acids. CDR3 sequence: CASSRLADAGELFF. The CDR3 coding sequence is TGTGCCAGCAGTCGACTAGCGGATGCCGGGGAGCTGTTTTTT.

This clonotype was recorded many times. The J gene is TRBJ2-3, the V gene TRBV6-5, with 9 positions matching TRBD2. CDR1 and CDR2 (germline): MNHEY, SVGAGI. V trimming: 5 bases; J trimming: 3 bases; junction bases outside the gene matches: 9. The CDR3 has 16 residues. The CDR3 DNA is TGTGCCAGCAGTCGGGGACTAGCCATAACTACAGATACGCAGTATTTT. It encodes CASSRGLAITTDTQYF.

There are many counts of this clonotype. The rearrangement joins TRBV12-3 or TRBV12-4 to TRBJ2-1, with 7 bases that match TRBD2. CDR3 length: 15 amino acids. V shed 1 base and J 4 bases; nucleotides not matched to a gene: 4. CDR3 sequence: CASSLETSSYNEQFF. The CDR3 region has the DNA TGTGCCAGCAGTTTAGAGACTAGCAGTTACAATGAGCAGTTCTTC.

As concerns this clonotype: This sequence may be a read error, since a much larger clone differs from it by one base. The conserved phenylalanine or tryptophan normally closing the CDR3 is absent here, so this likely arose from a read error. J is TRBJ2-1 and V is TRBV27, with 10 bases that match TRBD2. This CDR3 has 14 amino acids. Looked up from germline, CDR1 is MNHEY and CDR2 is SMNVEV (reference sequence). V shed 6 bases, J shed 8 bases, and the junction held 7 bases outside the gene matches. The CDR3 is CASSSLAGSDEQFL. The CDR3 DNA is TGTGCCAGCAGCTCACTAGCGGGAAGCGATGAGCAGTTCCTC.

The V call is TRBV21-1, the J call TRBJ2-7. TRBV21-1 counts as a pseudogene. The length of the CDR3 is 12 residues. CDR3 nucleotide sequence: TGTGCCAGCAGGAAGACACCGTACGAGCAGTACTTC. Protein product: CASRKTPYEQYF.

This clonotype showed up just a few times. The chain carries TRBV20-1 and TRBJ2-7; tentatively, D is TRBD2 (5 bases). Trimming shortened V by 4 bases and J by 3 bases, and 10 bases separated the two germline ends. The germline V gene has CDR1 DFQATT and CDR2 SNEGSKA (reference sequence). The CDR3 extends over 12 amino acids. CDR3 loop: CSATPRGYEQYF. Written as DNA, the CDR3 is TGCAGTGCTACCCCCCGGGGCTACGAGCAGTACTTC.

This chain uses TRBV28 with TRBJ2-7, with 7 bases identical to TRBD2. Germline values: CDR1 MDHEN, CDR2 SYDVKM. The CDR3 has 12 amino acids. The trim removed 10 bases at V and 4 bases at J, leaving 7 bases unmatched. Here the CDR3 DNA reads TGTGCCATCCGGGGGGTTCGTTACGAGCAGTACTTC. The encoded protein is CAIRGVRYEQYF.

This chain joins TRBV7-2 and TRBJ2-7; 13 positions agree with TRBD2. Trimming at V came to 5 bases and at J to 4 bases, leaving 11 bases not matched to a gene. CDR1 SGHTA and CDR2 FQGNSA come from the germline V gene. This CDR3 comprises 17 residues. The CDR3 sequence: CASSVGTSGILTYEQYF. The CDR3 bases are TGTGCCAGCAGCGTCGGGACTAGCGGGATCCTTACTTACGAGCAGTACTTC.

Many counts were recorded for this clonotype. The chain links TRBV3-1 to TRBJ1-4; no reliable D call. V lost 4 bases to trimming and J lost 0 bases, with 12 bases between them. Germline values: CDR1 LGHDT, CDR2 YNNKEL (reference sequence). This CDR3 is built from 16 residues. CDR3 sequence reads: CASSLTIKPTNEKLFF. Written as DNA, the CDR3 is TGTGCCAGCAGCCTTACCATCAAACCAACTAATGAAAAACTGTTTTTT. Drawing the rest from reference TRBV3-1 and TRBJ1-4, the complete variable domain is DTAVSQTPKYLVTQMGNDKSIKCEQNLGHDTMYWYKQDSKKFLKIMFSYNNKELIINETVPNRFSPKSPDKAHLNLHINSLELGDSAVYFCASSLTIKPTNEKLFFGSGTQLSVL.

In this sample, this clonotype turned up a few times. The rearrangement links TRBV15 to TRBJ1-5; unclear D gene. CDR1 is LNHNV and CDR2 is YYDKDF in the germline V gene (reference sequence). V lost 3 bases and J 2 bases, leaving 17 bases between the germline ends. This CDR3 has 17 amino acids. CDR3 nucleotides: TGTGCCACCAGCAGGGCTCACGCGGTCGGAGGCAATCAGCCCCAGCATTTT. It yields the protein CATSRAHAVGGNQPQHF.

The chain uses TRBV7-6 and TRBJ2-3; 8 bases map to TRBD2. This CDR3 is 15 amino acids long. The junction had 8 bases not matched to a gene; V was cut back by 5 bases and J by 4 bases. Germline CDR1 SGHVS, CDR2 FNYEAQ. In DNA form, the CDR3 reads TGTGCCAGCAGCCCAAAACACGGGGGGGCAGATACGCAGTATTTT. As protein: CASSPKHGGADTQYF.

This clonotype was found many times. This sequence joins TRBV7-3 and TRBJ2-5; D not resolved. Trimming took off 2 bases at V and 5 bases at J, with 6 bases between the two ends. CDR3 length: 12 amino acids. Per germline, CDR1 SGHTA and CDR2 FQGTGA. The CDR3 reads CASSLSWETQYF. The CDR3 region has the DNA TGTGCCAGCAGCTTATCGTGGGAGACCCAGTACTTC.

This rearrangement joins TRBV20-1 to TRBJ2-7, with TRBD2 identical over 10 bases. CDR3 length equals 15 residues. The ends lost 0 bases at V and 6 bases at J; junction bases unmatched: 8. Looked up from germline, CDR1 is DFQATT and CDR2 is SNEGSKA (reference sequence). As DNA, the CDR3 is TGCAGTGCTAGAGATGGCACTAGCGGGAAGGTCGAGCAGTACTTC. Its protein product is CSARDGTSGKVEQYF.

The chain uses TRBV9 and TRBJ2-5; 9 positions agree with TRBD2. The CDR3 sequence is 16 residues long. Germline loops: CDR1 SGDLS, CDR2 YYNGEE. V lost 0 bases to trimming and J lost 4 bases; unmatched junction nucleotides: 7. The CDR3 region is CASSVDPAGGGETQYF. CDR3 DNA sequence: TGTGCCAGCAGCGTAGACCCAGCGGGAGGAGGAGAGACCCAGTACTTC.

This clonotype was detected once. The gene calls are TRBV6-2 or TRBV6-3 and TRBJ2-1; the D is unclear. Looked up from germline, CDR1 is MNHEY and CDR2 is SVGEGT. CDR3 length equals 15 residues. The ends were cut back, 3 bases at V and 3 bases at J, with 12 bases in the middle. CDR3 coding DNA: TGTGCCAGCAGTTATCGGGTCTCGGGCTACAATGAGCAGTTCTTC. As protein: CASSYRVSGYNEQFF.

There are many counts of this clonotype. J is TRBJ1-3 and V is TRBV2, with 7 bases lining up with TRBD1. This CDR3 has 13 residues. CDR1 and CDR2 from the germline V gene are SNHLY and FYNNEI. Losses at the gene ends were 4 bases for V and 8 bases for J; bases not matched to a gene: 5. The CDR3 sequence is CASSGSGGHTIYF. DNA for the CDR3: TGTGCCAGCAGTGGTTCAGGGGGGCACACCATATATTTT.

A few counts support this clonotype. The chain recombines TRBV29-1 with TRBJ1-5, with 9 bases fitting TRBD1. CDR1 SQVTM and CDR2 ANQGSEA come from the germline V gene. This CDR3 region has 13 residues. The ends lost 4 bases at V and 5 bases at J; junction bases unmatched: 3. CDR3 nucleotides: TGCAGCGTTGCGACAGGGGGTGATCAGCCCCAGCATTTT. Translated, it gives CSVATGGDQPQHF.

CDR3 amino acids: CASSLSDRAGGNTIYF. CDR3 DNA: TGTGCCAGCAGTTTATCCGACAGGGCAGGTGGAAACACCATATATTTT. The chain carries TRBV12-3 or TRBV12-4 and TRBJ1-3; 7 bases map to TRBD1. There are 16 residues in the CDR3. V was clipped by 2 bases and J by 3 bases; unmatched bases: 7.

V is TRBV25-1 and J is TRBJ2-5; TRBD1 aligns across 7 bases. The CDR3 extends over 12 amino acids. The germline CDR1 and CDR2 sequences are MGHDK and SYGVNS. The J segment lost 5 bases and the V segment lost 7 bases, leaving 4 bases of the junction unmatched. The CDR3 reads CASTTGWETQYF. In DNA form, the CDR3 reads TGTGCCAGCACGACAGGGTGGGAGACCCAGTACTTC. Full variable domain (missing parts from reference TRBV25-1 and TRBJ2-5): EADIYQTPRYLVIGTGKKITLECSQTMGHDKMYWYQQDPGMELHLIHYSYGVNSTEKGDLSSESTVSRIRTEHFPLTLESARPSHTSQYLCASTTGWETQYFGPGTRLLVL.